Below are 10 T cell receptor beta chains sequenced from a single sample in a study of blood T cell repertoires in COVID-19. Clones were read by immunoSEQ multiplex PCR, and TCRdb kept only the in-frame ones, dropping some. The sample has roughly 300,000 clones, about nine tenths seen once. Sequenced material: PBMCs or T cells enriched from blood (not recorded which). Receptor source: a man aged 25 to 40 who had recovered from COVID-19.

The V and J genes are TRBV25-1 and TRBJ2-1; 9 nucleotides line up with TRBD1. There are 17 residues in the CDR3. The germline V gene has CDR1 MGHDK and CDR2 SYGVNS. After removal of 4 bases from V and 0 bases from J, the junction contained 7 bases not matched to a gene. CDR3 in DNA: TGTGCCAGCAGTGGGGAAACAGGGGGCGGCTCCTACAATGAGCAGTTCTTC. It yields the protein CASSGETGGGSYNEQFF.

The CDR3 spells CASSQLGLADHNEQFF. In nucleotides, the CDR3 is TGCGCCAGCAGCCAACTGGGACTAGCGGACCACAATGAGCAGTTCTTC. The chain employs TRBV4-1 and TRBJ2-1; TRBD2 matches at 11 bases. The CDR3 spans 16 residues. Germline CDR1 reads MGHRA; CDR2 reads YSYEKL. Losses at the gene ends were 2 bases for V and 5 bases for J; bases not matched to a gene: 5.

The chain uses TRBV23-1 and TRBJ1-3; D is uncertain. TRBV23-1 is an ORF for which the function is uncertain. Trimming pared 7 bases from V and 11 bases from J, leaving 24 bases between. The CDR3 totals 15 residues. This chain's CDR3 is CASTSRPGPQRAIYF. The CDR3 DNA follows: TGCGCCAGCACTTCGCGTCCGGGTCCTCAGCGGGCCATATATTTT.

This chain joins TRBV29-1 and TRBJ1-4; a weak D match, TRBD1 (5 bases). Germline assignment: CDR1 SQVTM and CDR2 ANQGSEA. This CDR3 has 15 amino acids. The CDR3 sequence: CSIQGTLGLNEKLFF. CDR3 bases: TGCAGTATTCAGGGAACCCTCGGGTTAAATGAAAAACTGTTTTTT.

The chain joins TRBV29-1 to TRBJ1-3, with D perhaps TRBD1 (6 bases). Per the germline V gene, CDR1 is SQVTM and CDR2 is ANQGSEA. V lost 7 bases to trimming and J lost 4 bases, with 14 bases between them. This CDR3 has 13 residues. CDR3 nucleotide sequence: TGCAGCGGGTCTACAGGGCTCGGAAACACCATATATTTT. It codes for CSGSTGLGNTIYF.

V gene TRBV12-5 combines with J gene TRBJ2-1, with D hard to call. Trimming took off 3 bases at V and 9 bases at J, with 9 bases between the two ends. The germline CDR1 and CDR2 sequences are LGHNT and FRNRAP. The CDR3 is 12 amino acids. The DNA of the CDR3 is TGTGCTAGTGGTTTTCTAGTGGGTGAGCAGTTCTTC. Amino acids: CASGFLVGEQFF. Using reference TRBV12-5 and TRBJ2-1 for the parts outside the CDR3, the full variable domain is DARVTQTPRHKVTEMGQEVTMRCQPILGHNTVFWYRQTMMQGLELLAYFRNRAPLDDSGMPKDRFSAEMPDATLATLKIQPSEPRDSAVYFCASGFLVGEQFFGPGTRLTVL.

This CDR3 is CASSPQPGDSVAFF. Written as DNA, the CDR3 is TGTGCCAGCTCACCACAACCGGGAGACAGTGTCGCTTTCTTT. The chain is built from TRBV18 and TRBJ1-1, with D maybe TRBD1 (5 bases). The V end was cut by 1 base, the J end by 11 bases, with 17 bases between. This CDR3 is built from 14 residues. From germline, CDR1 is KGHSH and CDR2 LQKENI.

The rearrangement uses TRBV7-2 and TRBJ2-1, with a weak D call TRBD2 (6 bases). This CDR3 has 15 residues. V lost 5 bases and J lost 2, with 13 bases in between. CDR1 and CDR2 from the germline V gene are SGHTA and FQGNSA. CDR3 loop: CASSPSRGTYNEQFF. CDR3 nucleotides: TGTGCCAGCAGCCCGAGCCGGGGGACCTACAATGAGCAGTTCTTC.

The V gene is TRBV4-2, the J gene TRBJ1-6; 9 bases match TRBD1. Germline V gives CDR1 LGHNA, CDR2 YNFKEQ. V lost 0 bases to trimming and J lost 10 bases; unmatched junction nucleotides: 7. This CDR3 has 16 amino acids. The CDR3 spells CASSQDRTGENSPLHF. The CDR3, as DNA: TGTGCCAGCAGCCAAGATCGGACAGGGGAAAACTCACCCCTCCACTTT.

J is TRBJ1-1 and V is TRBV15, with unresolved D. CDR1 and CDR2 from the germline V gene are LNHNV and YYDKDF (reference sequence). The CDR3 is made up of 14 amino acids. Trimming shortened V by 1 base and J by 6 bases, and 12 bases separated the two germline ends. In DNA, the CDR3 is TGTGCCACCAGCAGAGTTCGGGGATTGGCTGAAGCTTTCTTT. Translating gives CATSRVRGLAEAFF.